This TCR beta chain was observed in a study of blood T cell repertoires in COVID-19 (dated by TCRdb to the early 2020s). Study-level background: Samples from collaborators originated in the United States, Italy and Spain and spanned both the acute and convalescent phases of COVID-19. The material from the prospective study consisted of cDNA or gDNA derived from T cells, B-cell-depleted T cells, or PBMCs. Deeply sampled blood TCRbeta repertoires from subjects exposed to, actively infected with, or recovered from COVID-19 were included in the dataset. The repertoires were released in a freely available public database meant as a resource for research on the immune response to SARS-CoV-2. The samples were drawn from the first 160 participants of the ongoing ImmuneRACE study and from roughly 1,300 subjects provided by 6 global collaborators. Sample metadata almost always included a de-identified subject ID, COVID-19 status, age in years and sex. Where available, HLA class I and class II types were taken from metadata supplied by the sample provider and were not determined by assay-based typing.

The investigation overall reported the following: Clinical and demographic metadata were provided uncurated, with the amount varying by source and participant.

The immunoSEQ Assay, a bias-controlled multiplex PCR, was used to amplify TCRbeta CDR3 regions from genomic DNA. For the original study's pipeline: The number of nucleated cells in each sample was estimated from the amplification of reference gene primers within the assay. To quantify the absolute abundance of each unique TCRbeta CDR3 rearrangement, sequence reads were collapsed and filtered. Productive Simpson clonality was computed per sample as the square root of Simpson's diversity index over productive rearrangements. In TCRdb, the immuneACCESS table is reduced to in-frame sequences with V and J assigned. These tables do not hold every clone; where another copy was compared, an unresolved V gene accounts for under half, and the others remain unexplained. That table supplies the V and J calls and clone size; D and trimming were determined from the DNA. The sample includes 300,000 to 450,000 clones, with around 87% observed a single time. The ten top clones hold 3% of the sample.

This clone was observed a few times. Its specific antigen is unknown. Base qualities are not at hand, and no much larger clone is one base apart. Counted from cysteine to phenylalanine, this CDR3 has 15 amino acids. The kept DNA is CDR3 alone, 45 bases in frame from the first base. Trimming leaves V shorter by 0 bases and J shorter by 4 bases, with the junction holding 3 bases beyond the gene matches. CDR1 and CDR2 are drawn from the germline V gene: MNHNS, SASEGT. The collaborating institutions used their own protocols to collect whole blood in K2EDTA tubes. For TCRbeta analysis, collaborators shipped samples as frozen whole blood, isolated PBMCs, or DNA extracted from either of those sample types.

The sequenced sample was peripheral blood. The sequence was collected from a human donor in a cohort sampled during active COVID-19. The V and J segments used are TRBV6-1 and TRBJ1-2; TRBD1 lines up with 9 middle nucleotides. The CDR3 loop reads CASSEAPGQGYGYTF. The nucleotide sequence is TGTGCCAGCAGTGAAGCACCGGGACAGGGCTATGGCTACACCTTC.